The clone carrying this T cell receptor beta chain was counted ten times or more. Its antigen is as yet unknown. J gave up 7 bases and V 4 bases, and 2 bases lay outside the gene matches. The CDR3 extends over 13 amino acids. CDR1 is SGHNT and CDR2 is YENEEA in the germline V gene. Using RNA transcripts as the source, TCR beta CDR3 regions were amplified. The primer set for the first-round RT-PCR of the TCR CDR3 was HTBI. TCRdb re-called the multiplex PCR reads with MiXCR, one entry per CDR3 protein. The sample has about 290,000 distinct CDR3 sequences, 12% to 15% seen once. This sample was taken from a study of T cells in Graves' hyperthyroidism and ophthalmopathy. Study results and limitations: Among thyroid clonotypes expanded above 0.001, most also appeared in blood. Progression to ophthalmopathy was predicted a median of about 6.6 months early.

The specimen was blood. The TCR comes from a woman between 45 and 60 years old with Graves' hyperthyroidism that later progressed to Graves' ophthalmopathy. This rearrangement joins TRBV11-3 to TRBJ2-1, with 9 nucleotides matching TRBD1. The CDR3 DNA is TGTGCCAGCAGCTGGACAGGGGAAAATGAGCAGTTCTTC. This codes for CASSWTGENEQFF.